The next 15 T cell receptor beta chains were all read from a single sample in a study of T cells in Graves' hyperthyroidism and ophthalmopathy. Researchers took RNA transcripts and amplified the TCR beta CDR3 regions from them. First-round RT-PCR targeting the TCR CDR3 was performed with the HTBI primer set. MiXCR, applied by TCRdb to the multiplex PCR reads, yields one record per CDR3 protein. The sample has 600,000 to 750,000 distinct CDR3 sequences, 17% seen once; the top ten hold roughly 16%. The source material was blood. The receptors come from a man in his forties or fifties with Graves' hyperthyroidism.

This clonotype was recorded many times. The chain recombines TRBV24-1 with TRBJ2-7; TRBD2 is a possible D gene (6 bases). The CDR3 length is 14 residues. V lost 5 bases and J 2 bases, leaving 12 bases between the germline ends. Per germline, CDR1 KGHDR and CDR2 SFDVKD. The CDR3 DNA reads as TGTGCCACCAGTGTTAGCGGATTTGCCTACGAGCAGTACTTC. Protein product: CATSVSGFAYEQYF.

This clonotype was seen at least ten times. The gene calls are TRBV7-2 and TRBJ2-7, with 8 bases that match TRBD2. Germline loops: CDR1 SGHTA, CDR2 FQGNSA. The V and J ends lost 2 bases and 5 bases, in that order; junction bases with no gene match: 14. The CDR3 is 17 amino acids. Here the CDR3 DNA reads TGTGCCAGCAGCTTACACGACAGCGGGAGTTGGAGCAACGAGCAGTACTTC. Translated, it gives CASSLHDSGSWSNEQYF.

This clonotype occurred many times. V and J are TRBV2 and TRBJ2-7; 11 nucleotides match TRBD1. Germline trimming cut 7 bases from V and 3 bases from J; bases unmatched to any gene: 5. The length of the CDR3 is 14 residues. Germline CDR1 SNHLY, CDR2 FYNNEI. CDR3 sequence: CASTGTGGNYEQYF. CDR3 coding DNA: TGTGCCAGCACCGGGACAGGGGGTAACTACGAGCAGTACTTC. Full variable domain (remainder filled in from reference TRBV2 and TRBJ2-7): EPEVTQTPSHQVTQMGQEVILRCVPISNHLYFYWYRQILGQKVEFLVSFYNNEISEKSEIFDDQFSVERPDGSNFTLKIRSTKLEDSAMYFCASTGTGGNYEQYFGPGTRLTVT.

The chain carries TRBV6-5 and TRBJ1-5, with D perhaps matching TRBD1 (5 bases). Trimming shortened V by 1 base and J by 6 bases, and 13 bases separated the two germline ends. The CDR3 contains 15 residues. Germline-derived CDR1 and CDR2 are MNHEY and SVGAGI. The CDR3 protein is CASSYFIAGIQPQHF. Written as DNA, the CDR3 is TGTGCCAGCAGTTACTTTATTGCAGGGATTCAGCCCCAGCATTTT.

This clonotype was recorded at least ten times. The rearrangement uses TRBV2 and TRBJ1-1; TRBD1 is a possible D gene (5 bases). Germline V gives CDR1 SNHLY, CDR2 FYNNEI. V gave up 7 bases and J gave up 12 bases, with 21 bases separating them. This CDR3 has 13 residues. CDR3 protein: CASTTGTSKGTFF. In nucleotides, the CDR3 is TGTGCCAGCACTACCGGGACCTCGAAAGGAACTTTCTTT.

In this sample, this clonotype turned up a few times. The chain employs TRBV5-1 and TRBJ2-7; the match to TRBD2 covers 10 bases. V dropped 3 bases and J dropped 1; count of bases not matched to a gene: 13. CDR3 length equals 18 residues. Germline V gives CDR1 SGHRS, CDR2 YFSETQ. The chain's CDR3 is CASSSLIGLAVTSYEQYF. CDR3 in DNA: TGCGCCAGCAGCTCATTAATCGGACTAGCGGTCACATCCTACGAGCAGTACTTC.

This clonotype occurred many times. The chain carries TRBV7-2 and TRBJ1-6; weak D call: TRBD1 (6 bases). Trimming took 0 bases from V and 9 from J, leaving 15 bases between them. This CDR3 is built from 16 residues. Germline V gene lookup returns CDR1 SGHTA and CDR2 FQGNSA. In DNA, the CDR3 is TGTGCCAGCAGCTTAGCAGGAACAGGGAATTTTTCACCCCTCCACTTT. This translates into CASSLAGTGNFSPLHF.

The rearrangement links TRBV5-1 to TRBJ2-5; the match to TRBD2 covers 13 bases. The length of the CDR3 is 16 residues. Germline CDR1 is SGHRS and CDR2 is YFSETQ. J lost 5 bases, V lost 2 bases, and 6 bases had no gene match. The CDR3 loop is CASSFSGLAGAETQYF. CDR3 nucleotides: TGCGCCAGCAGCTTCTCCGGACTAGCGGGAGCCGAGACCCAGTACTTC.

This clonotype occurred many times. The rearrangement links TRBV12-3 or TRBV12-4 to TRBJ1-4; the match to TRBD1 covers 7 bases. V lost 2 bases to trimming and J lost 3 bases; unmatched junction nucleotides: 3. There are 15 residues in the CDR3. CDR3 loop: CASSLLGGSNEKLFF. CDR3 bases: TGTGCCAGCAGTTTACTAGGGGGCTCTAATGAAAAACTGTTTTTT.

The genes are TRBV28 and TRBJ1-1; the D gene is possibly TRBD1 (6 bases). Trimming left V 4 bases short and J 7 bases short, with 13 bases between. Looked up from germline, CDR1 is MDHEN and CDR2 is SYDVKM. This CDR3 is built from 13 residues. CDR3 protein: CASSSYRAGEAFF. The CDR3 DNA is TGTGCCAGCAGTTCATACAGGGCTGGTGAAGCTTTCTTT.

This clonotype has just a few counts. The rearrangement uses TRBV6-9 and TRBJ1-3; D is unclear. Trimming stripped 3 bases from V and 4 bases from J, with 10 bases between. This CDR3 region has 14 residues. Germline CDR1 reads MNHGY; CDR2 reads SVAAGI. The DNA of the CDR3 is TGTGCCAGCAGTTACGGGCTCGCGGGAAACACCATATATTTT. Protein product: CASSYGLAGNTIYF.

The chain links TRBV30 to TRBJ2-1; tentatively, D is TRBD1 or TRBD2 (5 bases each). CDR1 is GTSNPN, CDR2 SVGIG, per germline (reference sequence). This CDR3 has 15 residues. V was trimmed by 3 bases and J by 5 bases, leaving 17 bases between them. The CDR3 sequence: CAWSSPRDHDNEQFF. CDR3 DNA sequence: TGTGCCTGGAGCTCTCCGAGGGACCATGACAATGAGCAGTTCTTC.

This clonotype was counted ten times or more. The chain links TRBV7-9 to TRBJ2-3; D ambiguous. V gave up 6 bases and J gave up 1 base, with 11 bases separating them. From germline, CDR1 is SEHNR and CDR2 FQNEAQ (reference sequence). CDR3 length equals 14 residues. As DNA, the CDR3 is TGTGCCAGCAGTCTACCTCAGGGCACAGATACGCAGTATTTT. It translates to CASSLPQGTDTQYF.

On this clonotype itself: A single base separates this from a much larger clone, so it may be a read error. The chain links TRBV28 to TRBJ2-2; 8 bases are shared with TRBD1. CDR1 and CDR2 (germline): MDHEN, SYDVKM. There are 14 residues in the CDR3. CDR3 residues: CASSIRQGTGELLF. The CDR3 DNA follows: TGTGCCAGCAGTATAAGACAGGGGACCGGGGAGCTGCTTTTT. Full variable domain (outside the CDR3, taken from reference TRBV28 and TRBJ2-2): DVKVTQSSRYLVKRTGEKVFLECVQDMDHENMFWYRQDPGLGLRLIYFSYDVKMKEKGDIPEGYSVSREKKERFSLILESASTNQTSMYLCASSIRQGTGELLFGEGSRLTVL.

This clonotype was counted between two and nine times. This clone may be a read error of a much larger clone one base away. The chain employs TRBV5-1 and TRBJ2-7; 9 bases agree with TRBD2. This CDR3 has 16 residues. Germline V gene lookup returns CDR1 SGHRS and CDR2 YFSETQ. CDR3: CASSLVLAGARDEQCF. The CDR3 DNA reads TGCGCCAGCAGCTTGGTGTTAGCGGGAGCACGCGACGAGCAGTGCTTC.